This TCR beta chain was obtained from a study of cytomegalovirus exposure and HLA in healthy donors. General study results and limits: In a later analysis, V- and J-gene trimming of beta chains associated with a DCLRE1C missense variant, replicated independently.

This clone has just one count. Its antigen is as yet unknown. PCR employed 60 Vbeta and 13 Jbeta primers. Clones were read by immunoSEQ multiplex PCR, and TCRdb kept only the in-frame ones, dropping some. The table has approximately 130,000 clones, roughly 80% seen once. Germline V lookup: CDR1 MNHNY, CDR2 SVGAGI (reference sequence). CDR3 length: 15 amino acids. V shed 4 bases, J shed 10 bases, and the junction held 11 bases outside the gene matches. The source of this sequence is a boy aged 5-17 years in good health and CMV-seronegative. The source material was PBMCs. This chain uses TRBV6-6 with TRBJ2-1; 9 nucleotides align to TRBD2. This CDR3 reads CASSFSGSFLGEQFF. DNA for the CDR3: TGTGCCAGCAGTTTTAGCGGGAGCTTCCTTGGGGAGCAGTTCTTC.